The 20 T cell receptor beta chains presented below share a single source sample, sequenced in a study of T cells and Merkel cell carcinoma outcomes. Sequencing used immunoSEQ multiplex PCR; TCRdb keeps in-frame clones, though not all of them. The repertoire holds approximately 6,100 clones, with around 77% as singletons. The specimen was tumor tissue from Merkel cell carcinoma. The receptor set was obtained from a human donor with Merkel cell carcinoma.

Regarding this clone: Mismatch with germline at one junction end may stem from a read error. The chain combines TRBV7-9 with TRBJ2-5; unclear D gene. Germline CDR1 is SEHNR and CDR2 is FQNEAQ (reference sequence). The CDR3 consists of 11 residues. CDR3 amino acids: CASSSQGTQYF. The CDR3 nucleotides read TGTGCCAGCAGCTCCCAAGGGACCCAGTACTTC.

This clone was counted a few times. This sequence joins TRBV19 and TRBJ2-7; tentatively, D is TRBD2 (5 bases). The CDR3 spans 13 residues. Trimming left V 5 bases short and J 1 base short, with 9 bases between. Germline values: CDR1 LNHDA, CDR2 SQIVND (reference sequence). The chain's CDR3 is CASSRTVSYEQYF. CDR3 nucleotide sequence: TGTGCCAGTAGTCGGACTGTTTCCTACGAGCAGTACTTC.

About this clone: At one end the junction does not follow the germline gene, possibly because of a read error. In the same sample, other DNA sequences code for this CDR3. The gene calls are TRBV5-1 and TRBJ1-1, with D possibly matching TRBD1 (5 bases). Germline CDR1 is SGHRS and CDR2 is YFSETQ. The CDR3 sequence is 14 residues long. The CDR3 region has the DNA TGCGCCAGTAGCTTGTGGGGGGTGACCACTGAAGCTTTCTTT. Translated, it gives CASSLWGVTTEAFF.

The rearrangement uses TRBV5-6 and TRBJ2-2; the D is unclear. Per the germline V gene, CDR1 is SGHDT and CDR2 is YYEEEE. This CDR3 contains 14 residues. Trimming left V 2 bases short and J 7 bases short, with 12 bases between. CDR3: CASSFSPADGELFF. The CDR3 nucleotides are TGTGCCAGCAGCTTTTCTCCGGCAGACGGGGAGCTGTTTTTT. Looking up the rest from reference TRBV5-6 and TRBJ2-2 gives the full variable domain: DAGVTQSPTHLIKTRGQQVTLRCSPKSGHDTVSWYQQALGQGPQFIFQYYEEEERQRGNFPDRFSGHQFPNYSSELNVNALLLGDSALYLCASSFSPADGELFFGEGSRLTVL.

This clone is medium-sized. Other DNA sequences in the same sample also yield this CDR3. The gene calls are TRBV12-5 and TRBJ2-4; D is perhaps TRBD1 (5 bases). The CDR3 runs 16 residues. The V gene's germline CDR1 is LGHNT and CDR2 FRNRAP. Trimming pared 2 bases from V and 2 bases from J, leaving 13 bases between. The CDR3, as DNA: TGTGCTAGTGGTTTGCCGCAGGGTTCATCCAAAAACATTCAGTACTTC. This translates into CASGLPQGSSKNIQYF.

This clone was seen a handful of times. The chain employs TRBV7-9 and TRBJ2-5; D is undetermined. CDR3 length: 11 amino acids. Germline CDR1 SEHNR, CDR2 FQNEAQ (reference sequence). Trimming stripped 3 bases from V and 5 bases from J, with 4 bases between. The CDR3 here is CASSFLETQYF. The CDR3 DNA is TGTGCCAGCAGCTTCTTGGAGACCCAGTACTTC.

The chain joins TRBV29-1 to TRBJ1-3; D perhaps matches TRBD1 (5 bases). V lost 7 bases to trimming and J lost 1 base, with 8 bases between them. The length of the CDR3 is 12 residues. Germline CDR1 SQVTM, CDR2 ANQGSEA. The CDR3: CSAGTSGNTIYF. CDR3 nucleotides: TGCAGCGCTGGGACTTCTGGAAACACCATATATTTT.

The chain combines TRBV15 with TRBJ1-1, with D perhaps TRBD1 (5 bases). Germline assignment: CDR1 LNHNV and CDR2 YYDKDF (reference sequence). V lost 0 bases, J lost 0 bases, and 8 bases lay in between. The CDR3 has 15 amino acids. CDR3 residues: CATSRDRGVNTEAFF. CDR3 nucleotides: TGTGCCACCAGCAGAGATAGGGGCGTGAACACTGAAGCTTTCTTT.

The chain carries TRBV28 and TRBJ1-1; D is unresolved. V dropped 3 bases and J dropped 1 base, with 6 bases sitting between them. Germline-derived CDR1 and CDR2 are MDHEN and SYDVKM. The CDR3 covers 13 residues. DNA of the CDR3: TGTGCCAGCAGTTTGGTCACGAACACTGAAGCTTTCTTT. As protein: CASSLVTNTEAFF.

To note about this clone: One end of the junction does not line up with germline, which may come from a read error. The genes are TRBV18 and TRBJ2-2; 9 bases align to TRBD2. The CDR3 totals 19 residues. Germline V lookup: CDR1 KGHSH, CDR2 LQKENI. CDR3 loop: CASSPQSSGRVFNNGELFF. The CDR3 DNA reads TGTGCCAGCTCACCACAGAGTAGCGGGAGAGTATTTAACAACGGGGAGCTGTTTTTT. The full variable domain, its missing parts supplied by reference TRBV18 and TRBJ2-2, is NAGVMQNPRHLVRRRGQEARLRCSPMKGHSHVYWYRQLPEEGLKFMVYLQKENIIDESGMPKERFSAEFPKEGPSILRIQQVVRGDSAAYFCASSPQSSGRVFNNGELFFGEGSRLTVL.

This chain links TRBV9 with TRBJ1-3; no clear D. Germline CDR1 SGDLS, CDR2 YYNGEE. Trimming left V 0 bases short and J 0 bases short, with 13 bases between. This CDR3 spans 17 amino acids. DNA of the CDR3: TGTGCCAGCAGCGTAGATTCGAGGGCCTACTCTGGAAACACCATATATTTT. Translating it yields CASSVDSRAYSGNTIYF.

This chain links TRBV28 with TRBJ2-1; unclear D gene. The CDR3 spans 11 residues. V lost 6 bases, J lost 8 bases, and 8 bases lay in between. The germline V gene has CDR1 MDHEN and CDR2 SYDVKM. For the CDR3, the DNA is TGTGCCAGCAGGGTGGTTGATGAGCAGTTCTTC. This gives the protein CASRVVDEQFF.

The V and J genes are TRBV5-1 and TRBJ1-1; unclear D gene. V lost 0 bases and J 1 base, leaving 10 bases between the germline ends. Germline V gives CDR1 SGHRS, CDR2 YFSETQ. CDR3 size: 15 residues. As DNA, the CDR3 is TGCGCCAGCAGCTTGGAGAGGGTGGGGAACACTGAAGCTTTCTTT. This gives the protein CASSLERVGNTEAFF.

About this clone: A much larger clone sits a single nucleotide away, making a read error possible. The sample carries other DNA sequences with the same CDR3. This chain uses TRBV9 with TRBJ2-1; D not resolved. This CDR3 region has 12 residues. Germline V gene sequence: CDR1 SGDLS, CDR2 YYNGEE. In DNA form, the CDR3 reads TGTGCCAGCAGCCTGAGAGGAGATGAGCAATTCTTC. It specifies CASSLRGDEQFF.

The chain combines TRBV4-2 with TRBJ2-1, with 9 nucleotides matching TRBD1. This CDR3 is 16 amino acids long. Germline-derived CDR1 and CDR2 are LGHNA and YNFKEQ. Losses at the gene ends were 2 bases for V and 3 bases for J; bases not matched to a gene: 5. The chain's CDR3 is CASSQPGQGIYNEQFF. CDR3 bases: TGTGCCAGCAGCCAACCGGGACAGGGCATCTACAATGAGCAGTTCTTC.

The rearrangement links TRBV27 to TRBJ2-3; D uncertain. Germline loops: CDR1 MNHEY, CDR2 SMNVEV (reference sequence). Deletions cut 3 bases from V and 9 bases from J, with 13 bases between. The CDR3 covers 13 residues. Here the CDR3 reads CASSFSSGATQYF. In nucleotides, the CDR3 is TGTGCCAGCAGTTTCTCCTCGGGCGCCACGCAGTATTTT.

In DNA, the CDR3 is TGCGCCAGCAGCTTTGGACAGGTGGGCAATGAGCAGTTCTTC. This gives the protein CASSFGQVGNEQFF. This chain uses TRBV5-1 with TRBJ2-1; 7 nucleotides align to TRBD1. Germline CDR1 SGHRS, CDR2 YFSETQ. V was clipped by 2 bases and J by 6 bases; unmatched bases: 5. This CDR3 is 14 amino acids long.

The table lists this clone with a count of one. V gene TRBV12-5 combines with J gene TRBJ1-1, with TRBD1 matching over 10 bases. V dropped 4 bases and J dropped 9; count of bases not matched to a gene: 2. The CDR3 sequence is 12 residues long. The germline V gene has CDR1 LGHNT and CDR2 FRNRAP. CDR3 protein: CASGWGQGKAFF. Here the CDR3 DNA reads TGTGCTAGTGGTTGGGGACAGGGGAAAGCTTTCTTT.

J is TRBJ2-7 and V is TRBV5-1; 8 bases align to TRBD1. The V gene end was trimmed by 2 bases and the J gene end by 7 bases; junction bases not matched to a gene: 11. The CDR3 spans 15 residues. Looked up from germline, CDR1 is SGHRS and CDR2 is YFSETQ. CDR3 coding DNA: TGCGCCAGCAGCTTAGACAGGGGACGCACTCGGGAGCAGTACTTC. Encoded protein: CASSLDRGRTREQYF. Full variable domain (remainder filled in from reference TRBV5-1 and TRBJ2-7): KAGVTQTPRYLIKTRGQQVTLSCSPISGHRSVSWYQQTPGQGLQFLFEYFSETQRNKGNFPGRFSGRQFSNSRSEMNVSTLELGDSALYLCASSLDRGRTREQYFGPGTRLTVT.

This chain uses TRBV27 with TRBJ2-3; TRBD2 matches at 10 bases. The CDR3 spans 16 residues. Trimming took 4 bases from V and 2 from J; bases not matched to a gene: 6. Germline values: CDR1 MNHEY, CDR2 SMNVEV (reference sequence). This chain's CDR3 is CASSWRLAGTTDTQYF. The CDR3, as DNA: TGTGCCAGCAGTTGGAGACTAGCGGGCACCACAGATACGCAGTATTTT.